This T cell receptor (beta chain) was captured in a study of shared clonotypes between healthy human individuals. In the study overall: Participating donors consisted of a couple of women and a few men aged 18 to 49. CD8 memory received one plate per donor, CD8 naive two, CD4 memory three and CD4 naive three.

CDR1 and CDR2 (germline): SQVTM, ANQGSEA. Trimming took 4 bases from V and 2 from J, leaving 3 bases between them. The CDR3 extends over 12 amino acids. Only CD45RO-negative cells positively selected for CCR7 counted as naive CD8 cells, so terminally differentiated effector memory CD45RA+ cells were excluded. For every subset, genomic DNA was evenly distributed across several immunoSEQ plates. In the original analysis: Filtering differed for immunoSEQ, which gave only junction sequences without quality scores. Repertoires were generated with immunoSEQ multiplex PCR, while TCRdb's copy carries only in-frame clones and drops some. V, J and clone size are those of that table, while D and trimming were read from the DNA. The sample holds about 2.1 million clones; 90% to 95% are singletons and the top ten take around 1.8%.

The chain recombines TRBV29-1 with TRBJ2-6; no reliable D call. Sequencing was carried out using naive CD8+ T cells from PBMCs. This TCR came from a man aged 18 to 29 in good health. Some clones in this sample may be carry-over from other donors' samples. DNA of the CDR3: TGCAGCGTTGGAACTGGGGCCAACGTCCTGACTTTC. This gives the protein CSVGTGANVLTF.